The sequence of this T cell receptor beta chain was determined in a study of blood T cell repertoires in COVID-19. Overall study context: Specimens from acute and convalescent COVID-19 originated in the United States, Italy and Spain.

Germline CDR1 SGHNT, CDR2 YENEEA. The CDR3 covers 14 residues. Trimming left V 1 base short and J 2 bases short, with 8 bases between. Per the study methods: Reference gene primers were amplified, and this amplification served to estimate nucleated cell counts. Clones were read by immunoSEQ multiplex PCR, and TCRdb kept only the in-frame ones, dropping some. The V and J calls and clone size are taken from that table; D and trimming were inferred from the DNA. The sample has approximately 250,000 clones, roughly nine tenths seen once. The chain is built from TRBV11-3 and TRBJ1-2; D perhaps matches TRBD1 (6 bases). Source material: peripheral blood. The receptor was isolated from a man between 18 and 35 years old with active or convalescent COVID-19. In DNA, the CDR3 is TGTGCCAGCAGCTTAGCAGGACAGAACTATGGCTACACCTTC. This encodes CASSLAGQNYGYTF.